This TCR beta chain was sequenced for a study of shared clonotypes between healthy human individuals. The germline V gene has CDR1 MNHEY and CDR2 SMNVEV (reference sequence). V was cut by 6 bases and J by 4 bases, with 19 bases left in between. The CDR3 is 15 residues long. This clone was counted a single time. Sequenced by immunoSEQ multiplex PCR; TCRdb stores in-frame clones only, minus some. The profile shows about 2.4 million clones, approximately 94% of them singletons. Sample: naive CD4+ T cells from PBMCs. As for subset: CD45RA+ positively selected. The V gene is TRBV27, the J gene TRBJ2-7; maybe TRBD2 (5 bases). This sequence was found in a man younger than 30 in good health. Some clones in this sample may be carry-over from other donors' samples. The CDR3 region has the DNA TGTGCCAGCAGCCCCCGAGGGTGGAGTCAATACGAGCAGTACTTC. Residues: CASSPRGWSQYEQYF.